This TCR beta chain was identified in a study of blood T cell repertoires in COVID-19. Germline CDR1 and CDR2: SGHAT and FQNNGV. The germline V and J ends were trimmed by 3 bases and 3 bases, with 15 bases remaining between them. The CDR3 loop spans 16 amino acids. Here immunoSEQ multiplex PCR was the method, and the copy in TCRdb shows in-frame clones only, minus some. The repertoire holds 110,000 to 150,000 clones, with approximately 78% as singletons. This chain uses TRBV11-2 with TRBJ2-1; TRBD2 is a possible D gene (6 bases). This sequence originates from a woman older than 75 with acute or convalescent COVID-19. The sequenced sample consisted of peripheral blood. CDR3 protein: CASSLTSGTLYNEQFF. CDR3 DNA sequence: TGTGCCAGCAGCTTGACTAGTGGGACCCTCTACAATGAGCAGTTCTTC.